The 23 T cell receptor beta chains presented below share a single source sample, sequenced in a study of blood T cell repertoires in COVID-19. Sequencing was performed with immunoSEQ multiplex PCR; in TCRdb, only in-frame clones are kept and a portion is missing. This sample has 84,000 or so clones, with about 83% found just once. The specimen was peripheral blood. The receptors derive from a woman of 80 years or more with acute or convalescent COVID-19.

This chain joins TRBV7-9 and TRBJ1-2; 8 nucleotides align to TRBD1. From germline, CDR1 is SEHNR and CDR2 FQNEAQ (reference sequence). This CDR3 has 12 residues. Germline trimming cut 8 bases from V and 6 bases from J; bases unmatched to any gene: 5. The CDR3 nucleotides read TGTGCCAGCTTAGGACAGGGTGATGGCTACACCTTC. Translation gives CASLGQGDGYTF.

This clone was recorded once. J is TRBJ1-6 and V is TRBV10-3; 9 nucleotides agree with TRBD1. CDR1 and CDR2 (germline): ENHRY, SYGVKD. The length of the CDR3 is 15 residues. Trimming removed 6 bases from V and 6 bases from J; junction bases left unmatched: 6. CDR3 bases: TGTGCCATCAGAGGTGGGACAGGGCCTAATTCACCCCTCCACTTT. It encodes CAIRGGTGPNSPLHF.

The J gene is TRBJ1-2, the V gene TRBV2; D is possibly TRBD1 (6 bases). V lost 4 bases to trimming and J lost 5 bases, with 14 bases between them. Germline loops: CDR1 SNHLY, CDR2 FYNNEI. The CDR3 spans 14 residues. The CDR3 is CASSGTRGNYGYTF. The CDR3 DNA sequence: TGTGCCAGCAGTGGTACCAGGGGTAATTATGGCTACACCTTC.

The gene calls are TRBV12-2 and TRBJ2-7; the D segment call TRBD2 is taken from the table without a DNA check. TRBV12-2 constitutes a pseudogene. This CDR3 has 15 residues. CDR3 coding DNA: TGTGCAAGTCGCAAGAATTTAGCGGGACCTCCCGAGCAGTACTTC. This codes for CASRKNLAGPPEQYF.

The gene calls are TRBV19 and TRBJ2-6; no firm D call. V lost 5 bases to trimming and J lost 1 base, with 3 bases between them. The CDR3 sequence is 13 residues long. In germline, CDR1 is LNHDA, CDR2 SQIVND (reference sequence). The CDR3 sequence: CASSQSGANVLTF. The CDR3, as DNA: TGTGCCAGTAGTCAGTCTGGGGCCAACGTCCTGACTTTC. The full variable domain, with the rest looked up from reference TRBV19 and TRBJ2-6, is DGGITQSPKYLFRKEGQNVTLSCEQNLNHDAMYWYRQDPGQGLRLIYYSQIVNDFQKGDIAEGYSVSREKKESFPLTVTSAQKNPTAFYLCASSQSGANVLTFGAGSRLTVL.

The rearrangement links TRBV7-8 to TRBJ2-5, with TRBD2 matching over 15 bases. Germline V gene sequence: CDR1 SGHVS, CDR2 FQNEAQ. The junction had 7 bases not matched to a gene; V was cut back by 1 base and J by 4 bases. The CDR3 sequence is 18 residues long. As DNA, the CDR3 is TGTGCCAGCAGCTTAGAGGGGACTAGCGGGAGGCCGGGAGAGACCCAGTACTTC. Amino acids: CASSLEGTSGRPGETQYF.

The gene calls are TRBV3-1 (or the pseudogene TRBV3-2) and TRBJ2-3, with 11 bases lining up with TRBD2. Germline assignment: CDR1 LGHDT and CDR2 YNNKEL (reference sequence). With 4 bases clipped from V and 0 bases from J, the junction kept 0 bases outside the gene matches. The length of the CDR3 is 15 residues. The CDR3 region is CASSRTSGSTDTQYF. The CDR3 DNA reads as TGTGCCAGCAGCCGGACTAGCGGGAGCACAGATACGCAGTATTTT.

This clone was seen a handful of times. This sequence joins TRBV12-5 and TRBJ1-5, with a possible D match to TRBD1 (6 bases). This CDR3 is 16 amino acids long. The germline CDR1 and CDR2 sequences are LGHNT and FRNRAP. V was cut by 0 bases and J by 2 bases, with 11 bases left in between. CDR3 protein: CASGLVTGLGNQPQHF. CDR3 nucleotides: TGTGCTAGTGGTTTGGTAACAGGGTTAGGCAATCAGCCCCAGCATTTT.

CDR3: CASSAPGLPETQYF. CDR3 bases: TGTGCCAGCAGTGCCCCGGGACTCCCAGAGACCCAGTACTTC. The chain joins TRBV2 to TRBJ2-5; D possibly corresponds to TRBD2 (6 bases). The CDR3 runs to 14 residues. CDR1 is SNHLY, CDR2 FYNNEI, per germline. V gave up 4 bases and J gave up 4 bases, with 13 bases separating them. The full variable domain, with the rest looked up from reference TRBV2 and TRBJ2-5, is EPEVTQTPSHQVTQMGQEVILRCVPISNHLYFYWYRQILGQKVEFLVSFYNNEISEKSEIFDDQFSVERPDGSNFTLKIRSTKLEDSAMYFCASSAPGLPETQYFGPGTRLLVL.

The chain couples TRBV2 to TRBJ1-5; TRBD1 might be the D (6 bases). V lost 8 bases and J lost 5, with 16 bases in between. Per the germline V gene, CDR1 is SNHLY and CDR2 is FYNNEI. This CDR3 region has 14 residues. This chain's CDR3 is CASRGRGGHQPQHF. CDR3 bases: TGTGCCAGCCGAGGGAGGGGGGGGCATCAGCCCCAGCATTTT.

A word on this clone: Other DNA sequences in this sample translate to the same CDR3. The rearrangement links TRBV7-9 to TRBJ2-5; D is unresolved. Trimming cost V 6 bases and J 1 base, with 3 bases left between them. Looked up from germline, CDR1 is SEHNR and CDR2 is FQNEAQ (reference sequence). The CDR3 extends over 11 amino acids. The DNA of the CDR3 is TGTGCCAGCAGTATCCAAGAGACCCAGTACTTC. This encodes CASSIQETQYF.

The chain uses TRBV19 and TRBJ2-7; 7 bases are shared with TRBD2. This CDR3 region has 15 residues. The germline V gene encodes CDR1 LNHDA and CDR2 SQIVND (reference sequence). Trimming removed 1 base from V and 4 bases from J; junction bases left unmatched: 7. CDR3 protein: CASSIGGGSRYEQYF. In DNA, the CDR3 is TGTGCCAGTAGTATAGGGGGCGGGAGCAGATACGAGCAGTACTTC. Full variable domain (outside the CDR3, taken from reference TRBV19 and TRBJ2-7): DGGITQSPKYLFRKEGQNVTLSCEQNLNHDAMYWYRQDPGQGLRLIYYSQIVNDFQKGDIAEGYSVSREKKESFPLTVTSAQKNPTAFYLCASSIGGGSRYEQYFGPGTRLTVT.

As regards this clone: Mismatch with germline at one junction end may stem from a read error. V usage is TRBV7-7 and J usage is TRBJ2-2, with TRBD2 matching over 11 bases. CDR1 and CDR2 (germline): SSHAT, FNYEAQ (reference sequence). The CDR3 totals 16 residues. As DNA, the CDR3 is TGTGCTAGCAGCTTAGCCCTAGCGGGAGGTACCGGGGAGCTGTTTTTT. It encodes CASSLALAGGTGELFF. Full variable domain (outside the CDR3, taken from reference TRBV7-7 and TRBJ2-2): GAGVSQSPRYKVTKRGQDVTLRCDPISSHATLYWYQQALGQGPEFLTYFNYEAQPDKSGLPSDRFSAERPEGSISTLTIQRTEQRDSAMYRCASSLALAGGTGELFFGEGSRLTVL.

CDR3: CASSKDGGSNADTQYF. The CDR3 DNA reads as TGTGCCAGCAGCAAAGATGGGGGCTCAAATGCAGATACGCAGTATTTT. V usage is TRBV21-1 and J usage is TRBJ2-3; whether TRBD1, the table's D call, matches the DNA was not checked. TRBV21-1 corresponds to a pseudogene. The CDR3 runs to 16 residues.

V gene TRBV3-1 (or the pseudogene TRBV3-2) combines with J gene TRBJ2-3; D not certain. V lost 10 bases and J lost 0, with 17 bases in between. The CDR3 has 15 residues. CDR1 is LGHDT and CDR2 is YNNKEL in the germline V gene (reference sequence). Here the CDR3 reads CATFDKTSSTDTQYF. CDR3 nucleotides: TGTGCCACCTTTGACAAGACCTCTAGCACAGATACGCAGTATTTT.

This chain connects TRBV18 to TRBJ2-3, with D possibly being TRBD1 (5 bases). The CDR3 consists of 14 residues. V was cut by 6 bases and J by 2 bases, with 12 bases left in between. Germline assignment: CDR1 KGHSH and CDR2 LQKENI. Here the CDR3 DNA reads TGTGCCAGCTCCCCTGACAGTTTCACAGATACGCAGTATTTT. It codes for CASSPDSFTDTQYF.

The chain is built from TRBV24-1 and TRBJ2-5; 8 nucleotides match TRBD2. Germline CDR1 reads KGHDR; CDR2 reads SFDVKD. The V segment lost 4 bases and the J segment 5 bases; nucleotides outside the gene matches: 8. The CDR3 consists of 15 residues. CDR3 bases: TGTGCCACCAGTGACAAAAGCGGGAGAGAGGAGACCCAGTACTTC. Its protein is CATSDKSGREETQYF.

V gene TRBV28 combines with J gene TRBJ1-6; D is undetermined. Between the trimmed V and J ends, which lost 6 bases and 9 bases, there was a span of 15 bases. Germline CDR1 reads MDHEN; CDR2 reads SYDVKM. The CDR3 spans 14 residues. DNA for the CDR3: TGTGCCAGCAGCCGTAGGCGGGAGGTTTCACCCCTCCACTTT. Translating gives CASSRRREVSPLHF.

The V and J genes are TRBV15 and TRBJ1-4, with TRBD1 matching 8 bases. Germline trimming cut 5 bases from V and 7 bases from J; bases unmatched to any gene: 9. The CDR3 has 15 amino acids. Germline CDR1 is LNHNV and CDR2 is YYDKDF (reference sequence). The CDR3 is CATSGGGTGSEKLFF. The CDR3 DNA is TGTGCCACCAGCGGAGGGGGGACAGGATCTGAAAAACTGTTTTTT. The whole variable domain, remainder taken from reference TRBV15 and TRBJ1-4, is DAMVIQNPRYQVTQFGKPVTLSCSQTLNHNVMYWYQQKSSQAPKLLFHYYDKDFNNEADTPDNFQSRRPNTSFCFLDIRSPGLGDTAMYLCATSGGGTGSEKLFFGSGTQLSVL.

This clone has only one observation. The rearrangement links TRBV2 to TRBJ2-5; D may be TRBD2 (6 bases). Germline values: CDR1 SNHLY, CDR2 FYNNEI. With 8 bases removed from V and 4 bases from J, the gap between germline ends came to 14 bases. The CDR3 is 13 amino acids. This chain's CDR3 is CASGVEGRETQYF. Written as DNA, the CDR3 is TGTGCCAGCGGGGTGGAGGGCAGAGAGACCCAGTACTTC.

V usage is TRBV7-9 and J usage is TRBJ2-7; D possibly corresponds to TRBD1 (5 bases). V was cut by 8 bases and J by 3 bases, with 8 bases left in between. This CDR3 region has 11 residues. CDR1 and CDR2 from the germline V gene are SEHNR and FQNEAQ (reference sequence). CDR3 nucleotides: TGTGCCAGCGGGGCGGACTACGAGCAGTACTTC. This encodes CASGADYEQYF.

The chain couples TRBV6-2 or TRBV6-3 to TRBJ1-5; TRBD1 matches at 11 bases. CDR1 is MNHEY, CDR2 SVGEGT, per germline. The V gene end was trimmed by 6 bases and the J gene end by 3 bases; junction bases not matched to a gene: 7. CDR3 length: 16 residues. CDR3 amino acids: CASSPDRGQDNQPQHF. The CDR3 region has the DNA TGTGCCAGCAGCCCGGACAGGGGGCAAGACAATCAGCCCCAGCATTTT.

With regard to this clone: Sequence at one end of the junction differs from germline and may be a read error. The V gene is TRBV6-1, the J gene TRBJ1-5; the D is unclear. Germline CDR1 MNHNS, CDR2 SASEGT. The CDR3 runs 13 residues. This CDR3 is CASREGINQPQHF. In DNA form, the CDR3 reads TGTGCCAGCAGGGAAGGTATCAATCAGCCCCAGCATTTT.